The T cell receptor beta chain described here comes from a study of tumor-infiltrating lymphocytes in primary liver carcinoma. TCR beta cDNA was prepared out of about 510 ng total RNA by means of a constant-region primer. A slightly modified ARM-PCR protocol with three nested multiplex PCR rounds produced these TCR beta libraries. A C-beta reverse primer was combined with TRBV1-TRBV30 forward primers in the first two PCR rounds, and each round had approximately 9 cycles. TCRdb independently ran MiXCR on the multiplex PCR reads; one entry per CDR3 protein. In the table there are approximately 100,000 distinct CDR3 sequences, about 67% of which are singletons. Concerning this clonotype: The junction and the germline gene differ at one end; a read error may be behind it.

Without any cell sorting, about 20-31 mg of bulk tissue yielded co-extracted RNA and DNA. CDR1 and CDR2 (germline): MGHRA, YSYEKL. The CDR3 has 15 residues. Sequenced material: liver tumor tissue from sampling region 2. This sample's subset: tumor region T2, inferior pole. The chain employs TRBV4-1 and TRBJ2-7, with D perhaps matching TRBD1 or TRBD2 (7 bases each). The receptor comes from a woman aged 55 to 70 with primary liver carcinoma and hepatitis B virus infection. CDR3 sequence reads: CASNQGRGQTYEQYF. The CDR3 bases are TGCGCCAGCAACCAAGGGAGGGGACAGACCTACGAGCAGTACTTC.